One sample yielded the 23 T cell receptor beta chains listed below, sequenced in a study of T cell repertoires in urothelial bladder cancer. The table came from immunoSEQ multiplex PCR; TCRdb's copy has only in-frame clones and leaves some out. The table shows several thousand clones, with 58% occurring only once. Material for sequencing was tumor-infiltrating cells from bladder cancer. The receptors were sampled from a human donor with urothelial carcinoma.

V is TRBV5-4 and J is TRBJ2-3; a possible D gene is TRBD1 (6 bases). The CDR3 contains 15 residues. V was trimmed by 1 base and J by 0 bases, leaving 9 bases between them. The V gene's germline CDR1 is SGHNT and CDR2 YYREEE (reference sequence). CDR3 sequence reads: CASSLQGRSTDTQYF. CDR3 DNA: TGTGCCAGCAGCTTGCAGGGGCGTAGCACAGATACGCAGTATTTT.

The genes are TRBV2 and TRBJ2-7; D gene uncertain. The CDR3 is 14 amino acids. Trimming shortened V by 5 bases and J by 3 bases, and 14 bases separated the two germline ends. Germline CDR1 reads SNHLY; CDR2 reads FYNNEI. The CDR3, as DNA: TGTGCCAGCAGTCCCCTCAGGTCGGACTACGAGCAGTACTTC. Protein sequence: CASSPLRSDYEQYF.

This clone appeared a few times. V and J are TRBV30 and TRBJ1-2; D might be TRBD1 (5 bases). Germline V gives CDR1 GTSNPN, CDR2 SVGIG (reference sequence). Trimming pared 1 base from V and 4 bases from J, leaving 16 bases between. This CDR3 has 15 amino acids. The CDR3: CAWSAAPGQIYGYTF. CDR3 DNA sequence: TGTGCCTGGAGTGCAGCGCCTGGACAAATCTATGGCTACACCTTC.

This clone was seen only once. The V and J genes are TRBV6-4 and TRBJ1-4, with TRBD1 matching 7 bases. This CDR3 is built from 15 residues. J was trimmed by 5 bases and V by 10 bases; bases with no gene match: 13. Per germline, CDR1 MRHNA and CDR2 SNTAGT. CDR3 DNA sequence: TGTGCCACACATAAGGTGACAGGGAAGAATGAAAAACTGTTTTTT. Its translation is CATHKVTGKNEKLFF.

This chain joins TRBV7-6 and TRBJ2-3; D is undetermined. Trimming took off 0 bases at V and 4 bases at J, with 11 bases between the two ends. The germline gives CDR1 SGHVS, CDR2 FNYEAQ. This CDR3 comprises 15 residues. The CDR3 coding sequence is TGTGCCAGCAGCTTAGCGAACCTAGGTGCAGATACGCAGTATTTT. Protein product: CASSLANLGADTQYF.

The chain employs TRBV6-5 and TRBJ2-7; D remains unclear. Germline-derived CDR1 and CDR2 are MNHEY and SVGAGI. V lost 4 bases and J lost 3, with 4 bases in between. This CDR3 contains 11 residues. The CDR3 DNA reads as TGTGCCAGCAGTTCCCGCTACGAGCAGTACTTC. Amino acid sequence: CASSSRYEQYF.

This sequence joins TRBV7-2 and TRBJ2-7, with unresolved D. CDR3 length: 13 amino acids. The germline CDR1 and CDR2 sequences are SGHTA and FQGNSA. V dropped 6 bases and J dropped 3 bases, with 12 bases sitting between them. DNA for the CDR3: TGTGCCAGCAGAGGTACAGATCACTACGAGCAGTACTTC. Its translation is CASRGTDHYEQYF.

This chain connects TRBV4-3 to TRBJ1-2; D unresolved. Germline V gene lookup returns CDR1 LGHNA and CDR2 YSLEER. There are 14 residues in the CDR3. Trimming left V 0 bases short and J 3 bases short, with 8 bases between. In DNA, the CDR3 is TGCGCCAGCAGCCAAGATTTTATAGACTATGGCTACACCTTC. Encoded protein: CASSQDFIDYGYTF.

This clone was detected only a few times. This chain joins TRBV5-1 and TRBJ2-1; D uncertain. CDR1 and CDR2 (germline): SGHRS, YFSETQ. Trimming took 0 bases from V and 4 from J, leaving 2 bases between them. CDR3 length: 12 amino acids. Here the CDR3 DNA reads TGCGCCAGCAGCTTGGCATACAATGAGCAGTTCTTC. Protein product: CASSLAYNEQFF.

The chain employs TRBV7-2 and TRBJ1-2; possible D gene TRBD1, 6 bases. V was shortened by 7 bases and J by 0 bases, with 15 bases between the two germline ends. CDR3 length: 15 residues. CDR1 SGHTA and CDR2 FQGNSA come from the germline V gene. The CDR3 DNA is TGTGCCAGCACCGCCCCAAACAGGGCTAACTATGGCTACACCTTC. It encodes CASTAPNRANYGYTF.

The chain links TRBV6-1 to TRBJ2-1, with 9 bases matching TRBD1. The CDR3 sequence is 15 residues long. Per germline, CDR1 MNHNS and CDR2 SASEGT. Germline trimming cut 5 bases from V and 5 bases from J; bases unmatched to any gene: 7. CDR3 DNA sequence: TGTGCCAGCAGTAGAGGGACAGGGACCGACAATGAGCAGTTCTTC. Translation gives CASSRGTGTDNEQFF.

The V and J genes are TRBV14 and TRBJ1-1, with D possibly TRBD1 on 6 matching bases. CDR1 SGHDN and CDR2 FVKESK come from the germline V gene. The CDR3 length is 14 residues. V was shortened by 2 bases and J by 6 bases, with 13 bases between the two germline ends. The DNA for the CDR3 is TGTGCCAGCAGCCAATCCACGGGGGGGCCTGAAGCTTTCTTT. Translated: CASSQSTGGPEAFF.

The chain carries TRBV6-5 and TRBJ2-4; D not certain. Trimming pared 5 bases from V and 1 base from J, leaving 9 bases between. The CDR3 sequence is 14 residues long. The V gene's germline CDR1 is MNHEY and CDR2 SVGAGI. In DNA form, the CDR3 reads TGTGCCAGCAGTGCTCAGGACGCCAAAAACATTCAGTACTTC. It specifies CASSAQDAKNIQYF.

The chain links TRBV5-1 to TRBJ2-5; tentative D call: TRBD1 (5 bases). V shed 3 bases and J shed 5 bases, with 14 bases lying between them. The germline gives CDR1 SGHRS, CDR2 YFSETQ. There are 14 residues in the CDR3. The CDR3 loop reads CASSSGQPWETQYF. For the CDR3, the DNA is TGCGCCAGCAGCTCCGGACAACCCTGGGAGACCCAGTACTTC. Together with reference TRBV5-1 and TRBJ2-5, the CDR3 gives the full variable domain: KAGVTQTPRYLIKTRGQQVTLSCSPISGHRSVSWYQQTPGQGLQFLFEYFSETQRNKGNFPGRFSGRQFSNSRSEMNVSTLELGDSALYLCASSSGQPWETQYFGPGTRLLVL.

This clone was recorded once. V and J are TRBV2 and TRBJ2-7, with D perhaps TRBD1 or TRBD2 (5 bases each). Deletions cut 8 bases from V and 1 base from J, with 15 bases between. CDR1 is SNHLY and CDR2 is FYNNEI in the germline V gene. The CDR3 loop spans 14 amino acids. CDR3 bases: TGTGCCAGCCGCCGGGACGGAAATTCCTACGAGCAGTACTTC. Protein sequence: CASRRDGNSYEQYF.

The chain carries TRBV18 and TRBJ1-2; no clear D gene. V was shortened by 2 bases and J by 5 bases, with 12 bases between the two germline ends. Germline CDR1 and CDR2: KGHSH and LQKENI. The CDR3 spans 14 residues. The CDR3 loop reads CASSPEAHGYGYTF. CDR3 bases: TGTGCCAGCTCACCAGAGGCACATGGGTATGGCTACACCTTC. Full variable domain (outside the CDR3, taken from reference TRBV18 and TRBJ1-2): NAGVMQNPRHLVRRRGQEARLRCSPMKGHSHVYWYRQLPEEGLKFMVYLQKENIIDESGMPKERFSAEFPKEGPSILRIQQVVRGDSAAYFCASSPEAHGYGYTFGSGTRLTVV.

The V gene is TRBV11-2, the J gene TRBJ1-2; D is unresolved. Trimming removed 0 bases from V and 0 bases from J, with 8 bases in between. Germline CDR1 and CDR2: SGHAT and FQNNGV. The length of the CDR3 is 15 residues. The CDR3: CASSLEAYTNYGYTF. The DNA of the CDR3 is TGTGCCAGCAGCTTAGAGGCCTATACTAACTATGGCTACACCTTC.

The CDR3 region has the DNA TGCGCCAGCAGCTTGGCGGGGGGGAACATTCAGTACTTC. This sequence encodes CASSLAGGNIQYF. The J gene is TRBJ2-4, the V gene TRBV5-1, with TRBD2 matching 8 bases. V lost 0 bases, J lost 7 bases, and 0 bases stayed unmatched. Germline-derived CDR1 and CDR2 are SGHRS and YFSETQ. The CDR3 runs to 13 residues.

The rearrangement uses TRBV11-2 and TRBJ2-1, with 13 nucleotides matching TRBD2. V was clipped by 0 bases and J by 6 bases; unmatched bases: 5. The CDR3 contains 17 residues. Germline assignment: CDR1 SGHAT and CDR2 FQNNGV. CDR3 DNA sequence: TGTGCCAGCAGCTTAGATCTCACTAGCGGGGGGGCCAATGAGCAGTTCTTC. This sequence encodes CASSLDLTSGGANEQFF.

The V call is TRBV30, the J call TRBJ1-5; tentative D call: TRBD1 (5 bases). The CDR3 extends over 14 amino acids. V dropped 0 bases and J dropped 7 bases, with 13 bases sitting between them. Looked up from germline, CDR1 is GTSNPN and CDR2 is SVGIG (reference sequence). CDR3 sequence: CAWSVRGGRQPQHF. CDR3 bases: TGTGCCTGGAGTGTACGGGGCGGGAGGCAGCCCCAGCATTTT.

V gene TRBV4-1 combines with J gene TRBJ2-7; no clear D. The CDR3 has 11 amino acids. The V gene lost 3 bases and the J gene lost 3 bases, with 3 bases spanning the gap. Looked up from germline, CDR1 is MGHRA and CDR2 is YSYEKL. CDR3 amino acids: CASSQSYEQYF. The CDR3 DNA is TGCGCCAGCAGCCAGAGCTACGAGCAGTACTTC.

The chain employs TRBV13 and TRBJ2-3, with 12 nucleotides matching TRBD2. Trimming took 6 bases from V and 7 from J; bases not matched to a gene: 11. In germline, CDR1 is PRHDT, CDR2 FYEKMQ (reference sequence). This CDR3 is built from 16 residues. The CDR3 here is CASRAGLAGAPHTQYF. CDR3 bases: TGTGCCAGCAGGGCGGGACTAGCGGGCGCACCGCATACGCAGTATTTT. Complete variable domain (other parts from reference TRBV13 and TRBJ2-3): AAGVIQSPRHLIKEKRETATLKCYPIPRHDTVYWYQQGPGQDPQFLISFYEKMQSDKGSIPDRFSAQQFSDYHSELNMSSLELGDSALYFCASRAGLAGAPHTQYFGPGTRLTVL.

The V and J genes are TRBV27 and TRBJ1-2; D not certain. CDR3 length: 14 residues. Trimming left V 6 bases short and J 9 bases short, with 20 bases between. CDR1 and CDR2 from the germline V gene are MNHEY and SMNVEV (reference sequence). The CDR3 bases are TGTGCCAGCAGGTTAGCCGCAGCCATGTCAAGCTACACCTTC. It encodes CASRLAAAMSSYTF.